This entry features one T cell receptor beta chain sequence. Its cognate antigen is unknown. Sequenced by immunoSEQ multiplex PCR; TCRdb stores in-frame clones only, minus some. The repertoire holds about 150,000 clones, about 89% seen once, with about 3.1% in the top ten. This sample is drawn from a study of cytomegalovirus exposure and HLA in healthy donors. Study observations and caveats: The study labeled fewer than 200 TCR beta chains cytomegalovirus-associated.

Trimming at V came to 4 bases and at J to 4 bases, leaving 4 bases not matched to a gene. The CDR3 consists of 15 residues. CDR1 is LNHNV, CDR2 YYDKDF, per germline (reference sequence). The J gene is TRBJ2-1, the V gene TRBV15; the match to TRBD2 covers 10 bases. The specimen sequenced was PBMCs. The sequence was collected from a woman aged 18-29 years in good health and CMV-seropositive. The CDR3 sequence: CATSNSGGPYNEQFF. The CDR3 DNA reads TGTGCCACCAGCAATAGCGGGGGGCCGTACAATGAGCAGTTCTTC. The full variable domain, with the rest looked up from reference TRBV15 and TRBJ2-1, is DAMVIQNPRYQVTQFGKPVTLSCSQTLNHNVMYWYQQKSSQAPKLLFHYYDKDFNNEADTPDNFQSRRPNTSFCFLDIRSPGLGDTAMYLCATSNSGGPYNEQFFGPGTRLTVL.